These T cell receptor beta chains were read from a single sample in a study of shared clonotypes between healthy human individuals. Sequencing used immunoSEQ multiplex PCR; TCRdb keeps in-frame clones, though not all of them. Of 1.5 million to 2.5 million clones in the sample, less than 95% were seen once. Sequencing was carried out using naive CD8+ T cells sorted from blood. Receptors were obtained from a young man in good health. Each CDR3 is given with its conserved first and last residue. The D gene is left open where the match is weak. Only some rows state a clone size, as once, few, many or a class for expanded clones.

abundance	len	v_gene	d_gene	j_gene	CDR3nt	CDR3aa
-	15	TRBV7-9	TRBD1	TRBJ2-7	TGTGCCAGCAGCTTTGGGATTGGGACAGCCTACGAGCAGTACTTC	CASSFGIGTAYEQYF
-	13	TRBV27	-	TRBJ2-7	TGTGCCAGCAGTCCCGAGGGGTCCTACGAGCAGTACTTC	CASSPEGSYEQYF
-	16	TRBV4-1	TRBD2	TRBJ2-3	TGCGCCAGCAGCCAAGAGACTAGCGGGGCCACAGATACGCAGTATTTT	CASSQETSGATDTQYF
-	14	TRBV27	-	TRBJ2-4	TGTGCCAGCAGTTTAGAGGGGGAACTCAACATTCAGTACTTC	CASSLEGELNIQYF
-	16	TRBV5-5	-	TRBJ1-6	TGTGCCAGCAGCCGCAACCCGGGACCCTATAATTCACCCCTCCACTTT	CASSRNPGPYNSPLHF
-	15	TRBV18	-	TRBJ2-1	TGTGCCAGCTCAGGGGACTCCTCCGACTACAATGAGCAGTTCTTC	CASSGDSSDYNEQFF
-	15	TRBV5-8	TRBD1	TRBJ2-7	TGTGCCAGCAGCTTGTACGGGACAGGGAGCTACGAGCAGTACTTC	CASSLYGTGSYEQYF
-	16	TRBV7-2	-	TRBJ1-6	TGTGCCAGCAGCTTAGTCCCAGGAGATTATAATTCACCCCTCCACTTT	CASSLVPGDYNSPLHF
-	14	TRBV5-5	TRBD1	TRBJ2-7	TGTGCCAGCAGCCCTGCGGACAGGGGCTACGAGCAGTACTTC	CASSPADRGYEQYF
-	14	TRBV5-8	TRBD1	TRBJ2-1	TGTGCCCCAAAAGGACAGGAGCCCTACAATGAGCAGTTCTTC	CAPKGQEPYNEQFF
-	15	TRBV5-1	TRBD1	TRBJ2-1	TGCGCCAGCAGCTTATCCGGGACAGGGGAGTATGAGCAGTTCTTC	CASSLSGTGEYEQFF
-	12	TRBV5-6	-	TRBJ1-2	TGTGCCAGCAGCTCCAACGACTATGGCTACACCTTC	CASSSNDYGYTF
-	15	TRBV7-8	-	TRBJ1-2	TGTGCCAGCAGCTTAGATGAGGGGTCCTACTATGGCTACACCTTC	CASSLDEGSYYGYTF
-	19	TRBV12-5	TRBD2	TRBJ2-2	TGTGCTAGTGGTCCCCCAAAAGGTAGCGGGAGTCCCAGCACCGGGGAGCTGTTTTTT	CASGPPKGSGSPSTGELFF
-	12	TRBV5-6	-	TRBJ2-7	TGTGCCAGCAGCTTTGGGGTCAACGAGCAGTACTTC	CASSFGVNEQYF
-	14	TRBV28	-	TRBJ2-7	TGTGCCAGCAGTTCCCCCAGGGAGAGGTACGAGCAGTACTTC	CASSSPRERYEQYF
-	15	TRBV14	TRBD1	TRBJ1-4	TGTGCCAGCAGCCAGAAGGGACAGCTTAATGAAAAACTGTTTTTT	CASSQKGQLNEKLFF
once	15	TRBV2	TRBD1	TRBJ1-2	TGTGCCAGCCTCCTCCCCACAGGGGCTGTCGATGGCTACACCTTC	CASLLPTGAVDGYTF
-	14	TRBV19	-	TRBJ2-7	TGTGCCAGCAAGCCCCACGAGGGCCCCTACGAGCAGTACTTC	CASKPHEGPYEQYF
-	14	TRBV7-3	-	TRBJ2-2	TGTGCCAGCAGCTTATCGTCTAGCGCCGGGGAGCTGTTTTTT	CASSLSSSAGELFF
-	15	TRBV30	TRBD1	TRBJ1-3	TGTGCCTGCTCACAGGGGATAAGCTCTGGAAACACCATATATTTT	CACSQGISSGNTIYF
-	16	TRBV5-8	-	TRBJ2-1	TGTGCCAGCAGCTTGTCCCCAGGACAGCTTGACAATGAGCAGTTCTTC	CASSLSPGQLDNEQFF
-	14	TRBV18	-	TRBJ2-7	TGTGCCAGCTCACCATCGGGACACCGCTCTGAGCAGTACTTC	CASSPSGHRSEQYF
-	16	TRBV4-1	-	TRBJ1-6	TGCGCCAGCAGCCAAGTGGTTGGGCGAGAGGAATCACCCCTCCACTTT	CASSQVVGREESPLHF
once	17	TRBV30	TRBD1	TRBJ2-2	TGTGCCTGGAGTAACCCTAGGGACAGGGGGAACACCGGGGAGCTGTTTTTT	CAWSNPRDRGNTGELFF
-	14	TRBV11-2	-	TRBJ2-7	TGTGCCAGCAGCTTAGTCAGTTGGGGGTACGAGCAGTACTTC	CASSLVSWGYEQYF